This TCR beta chain derives from a study of blood T cells in healthy people across ages. Study findings and constraints: Any conclusive comparison of naive versus antigen-experienced cells was prevented by using unsorted PBMCs. Diversity of TCR beta correlated strongly with naive T cell percentage. There were more naive CD4+ cells and higher diversity in long-lived donors than in aged donors.

With a J-beta primer mix and a sample-barcoded 5' primer, a second PCR ran roughly 6 to 12 cycles. TCRdb processed the 5' RACE reads anew with MiXCR; each CDR3 protein has one entry. The sample holds 600,000 to 850,000 distinct CDR3 sequences, roughly two fifths seen once. Trimming took 7 bases from V and 1 from J, leaving 11 bases between them. The CDR3 is made up of 14 amino acids. About this clonotype itself: Antigen: not known.

The sequencing input was blood. The rearrangement joins TRBV12-3 or TRBV12-4 to TRBJ1-5; tentatively, D is TRBD1 (5 bases). The receptor was derived from an older woman in good health. The CDR3 spells CASTIGESNQPQHF. The CDR3 DNA sequence: TGTGCCAGCACCATAGGGGAGAGCAATCAGCCCCAGCATTTT.